This TCR beta chain was sequenced for a study of STAT5B mutations in CD4+ large granular lymphocyte leukemia. Study-wide results and caveats: No patients shared main leukemic clonotypes, though about 26% appeared at low frequency elsewhere. Top patient clones used TRBV06 genes more often: 8/27 versus 2/35 in controls. CD4-sorted patient repertoires seemed more clonal than healthy CD4+ repertoires.

The V and J ends lost 5 bases and 0 bases respectively, with 7 bases between them. CDR3 length: 13 amino acids. The germline V gene has CDR1 SEHNR and CDR2 FQNEAQ (reference sequence). The repertoire was sequenced with immunoSEQ multiplex PCR; TCRdb's copy has only in-frame clones and lacks some. The sample lists 30,000 to 35,000 clones, around four fifths occurring once. Remarks on this clone: The target antigen is unknown.

This chain joins TRBV7-9 and TRBJ1-1, with D hard to call. The sequence was obtained from a human donor in good health. The sequencing sample was made of CD4+ T cells from blood buffy coats. CDR3 protein: CASSGAVNTEAFF. CDR3 nucleotides: TGTGCCAGCAGCGGCGCAGTGAACACTGAAGCTTTCTTT.